These 30 T cell receptor beta chains share one sample of origin, sequenced in a study of T-cell memory formation after mild COVID-19. TCRdb reanalysed the 5' RACE reads using MiXCR and keeps one entry per CDR3 protein. The table lists about 560,000 distinct CDR3 sequences, 15% to 20% of them singletons. Material for sequencing was PBMCs or a T cell subset sorted from them (not recorded which). These receptor sequences come from an adult woman who had mild COVID-19 (a few samples of this study predate the infection). Cell type and time point are not known.

The V gene is TRBV5-6, the J gene TRBJ1-5; D is possibly TRBD1 (5 bases). Germline V gene lookup returns CDR1 SGHDT and CDR2 YYEEEE. V was cut by 4 bases and J by 5 bases, with 16 bases left in between. The CDR3 length is 15 residues. This CDR3 reads CASSTTHGAYQPQHF. The CDR3 DNA is TGTGCCAGCAGCACAACACACGGGGCATATCAGCCCCAGCATTTT.

The chain has TRBV7-2 and TRBJ2-1; D gene uncertain. Trimming shortened V by 5 bases and J by 0 bases, and 14 bases separated the two germline ends. From germline, CDR1 is SGHTA and CDR2 FQGNSA. This CDR3 comprises 16 residues. In nucleotides, the CDR3 is TGTGCCAGCAGCCCCCGGATGGCTAGCTCCTACAATGAGCAGTTCTTC. Its protein is CASSPRMASSYNEQFF. Using reference TRBV7-2 and TRBJ2-1 for the parts outside the CDR3, the full variable domain is GAGVSQSPSNKVTEKGKDVELRCDPISGHTALYWYRQSLGQGLEFLIYFQGNSAPDKSGLPSDRFSAERTGGSVSTLTIQRTQQEDSAVYLCASSPRMASSYNEQFFGPGTRLTVL.

This clonotype was seen more than once but under ten times. The V call is TRBV6-6, the J call TRBJ2-7, with TRBD2 identical over 10 bases. Trimming removed 6 bases from V and 3 bases from J; junction bases left unmatched: 14. Germline lookup yields CDR1 MNHNY and CDR2 SVGAGI (reference sequence). The CDR3 runs to 17 residues. The DNA of the CDR3 is TGTGCCAGCAGCGATGTAATCGGGACTAGCGCGGACTACGAGCAGTACTTC. It yields the protein CASSDVIGTSADYEQYF.

The chain uses TRBV4-1 and TRBJ1-2; 10 bases agree with TRBD1. CDR1 MGHRA and CDR2 YSYEKL come from the germline V gene. V lost 0 bases, J lost 6 bases, and 4 bases stayed unmatched. The CDR3 loop spans 15 amino acids. This CDR3 is CASSQEPGQGNGYTF. The DNA for the CDR3 is TGCGCCAGCAGCCAAGAACCGGGACAGGGGAATGGCTACACCTTC.

The chain has TRBV20-1 and TRBJ2-3, with D perhaps given as TRBD1 or TRBD2 (6 bases each). Germline CDR1 is DFQATT and CDR2 is SNEGSKA (reference sequence). The V and J ends lost 7 bases and 1 base respectively, with 18 bases between them. This CDR3 spans 15 amino acids. For the CDR3, the DNA is TGCAGTGTCAGTGGGGGCGGGGTAGGCACAGATACGCAGTATTTT. Amino acid sequence: CSVSGGGVGTDTQYF.

This clonotype was recorded a few times. This chain uses TRBV5-6 with TRBJ2-3, with 8 bases identical to TRBD2. V lost 0 bases to trimming and J lost 2 bases; unmatched junction nucleotides: 14. CDR1 SGHDT and CDR2 YYEEEE come from the germline V gene. The CDR3 sequence is 19 residues long. The CDR3 protein is CASSLVASNSGSNTDTQYF. The CDR3 DNA reads as TGTGCCAGCAGCTTGGTAGCTTCAAACAGCGGGAGTAACACAGATACGCAGTATTTT.

The chain couples TRBV21-1 to TRBJ1-5. TRBV21-1 is flagged as a pseudogene. The length of the CDR3 is 14 residues. The CDR3 nucleotides are TGTGCCAGCAGCAACGAACGGTACAATCAGCCCCAGCATTTT. It specifies CASSNERYNQPQHF.

This clonotype was counted only a few times. V gene TRBV11-2 combines with J gene TRBJ2-1; TRBD2 agrees at 14 bases. The CDR3 loop spans 17 amino acids. Trimming took 5 bases from V and 7 from J; bases not matched to a gene: 10. Per the germline V gene, CDR1 is SGHAT and CDR2 is FQNNGV. CDR3 sequence (DNA): TGTGCCAGCAGCACCCCCCGACTAGCGGGAGGGCCTAATGAGCAGTTCTTC. The encoded protein is CASSTPRLAGGPNEQFF.

The genes are TRBV4-1 and TRBJ2-3; D possibly corresponds to TRBD2 (6 bases). This CDR3 spans 15 amino acids. Germline CDR1 is MGHRA and CDR2 is YSYEKL. The V end lost 6 bases, the J end lost 0 bases, and 13 bases lay between the germline ends. This CDR3 reads CASSQEGTSTDTQYF. The CDR3 nucleotides read TGCGCCAGCAGTCAGGAGGGTACTAGCACAGATACGCAGTATTTT.

The chain recombines TRBV10-3 with TRBJ2-1; 9 bases are a match to TRBD2. The V gene's germline CDR1 is ENHRY and CDR2 SYGVKD. The CDR3 sequence is 14 residues long. J gave up 4 bases and V 4 bases, and 2 bases lay outside the gene matches. CDR3 sequence reads: CAISVTSGYNEQFF. The CDR3 coding sequence is TGTGCCATCAGTGTGACTAGCGGATACAATGAGCAGTTCTTC.

This clonotype showed up just a few times. This sequence joins TRBV7-8 and TRBJ1-1; TRBD1 matches at 9 bases. CDR3 length equals 12 residues. Trimming removed 5 bases from V and 11 bases from J; junction bases left unmatched: 6. Per the germline V gene, CDR1 is SGHVS and CDR2 is FQNEAQ. CDR3 sequence: CASSADRGFAFF. The CDR3 DNA sequence: TGTGCCAGCAGCGCGGACAGGGGATTCGCTTTCTTT.

This clonotype has at least ten counts. The chain employs TRBV5-1 and TRBJ2-5; perhaps TRBD1 as D (6 bases). Trimming removed 0 bases at V and 4 bases at J, with 10 bases between. Germline-derived CDR1 and CDR2 are SGHRS and YFSETQ. CDR3 length equals 14 residues. CDR3 residues: CASSLATGRETQYF. DNA of the CDR3: TGCGCCAGCAGCTTGGCCACAGGGAGAGAGACCCAGTACTTC.

This clonotype was seen a few times. The chain combines TRBV25-1 with TRBJ2-7; D might be TRBD1 (6 bases). Germline assignment: CDR1 MGHDK and CDR2 SYGVNS. The CDR3 extends over 13 amino acids. Trimming removed 3 bases at V and 3 bases at J, with 9 bases between. The CDR3, as DNA: TGTGCCAGCAGTGACACGGACAGCTACGAGCAGTACTTC. Encoded protein: CASSDTDSYEQYF.

This clonotype has a handful of counts. This chain connects TRBV18 to TRBJ1-2, with 7 bases matching TRBD1. The germline gives CDR1 KGHSH, CDR2 LQKENI. CDR3 length: 16 residues. The J segment lost 8 bases and the V segment lost 0 bases, leaving 12 bases of the junction unmatched. CDR3 protein: CASSPPTLTGTIGYTF. The CDR3 DNA is TGTGCCAGCTCACCACCTACCCTGACAGGGACGATAGGCTACACCTTC.

Ten or more counts support this clonotype. This chain uses TRBV6-6 with TRBJ2-7, with TRBD1 matching over 11 bases. The CDR3 is 15 amino acids. Per germline, CDR1 MNHNY and CDR2 SVGAGI (reference sequence). V lost 4 bases, J lost 3 bases, and 5 bases stayed unmatched. The CDR3 loop reads CASSSPGQGDYEQYF. CDR3 sequence (DNA): TGTGCCAGCAGTTCGCCGGGACAGGGGGACTACGAGCAGTACTTC.

A few counts support this clonotype. This chain links TRBV4-2 with TRBJ2-7; the match to TRBD2 covers 11 bases. The CDR3 loop spans 16 amino acids. V dropped 4 bases and J dropped 2; count of bases not matched to a gene: 7. Per the germline V gene, CDR1 is LGHNA and CDR2 is YNFKEQ. Written as DNA, the CDR3 is TGTGCCAGCAGCCTTTCGGGACTAGCGGTCACCTACGAGCAGTACTTC. This translates into CASSLSGLAVTYEQYF.

This clonotype was found a few times. CDR3 bases: TGTGCCTGGAGCAACAGGTTTCCTCCTTACGAGCAGTACTTC. It specifies CAWSNRFPPYEQYF. J is TRBJ2-7 and V is TRBV30; weak D call: TRBD1 (5 bases). Trimming stripped 3 bases from V and 4 bases from J, with 16 bases between. CDR3 length: 14 residues. Per germline, CDR1 GTSNPN and CDR2 SVGIG (reference sequence). The complete variable domain, with remaining parts taken from reference TRBV30 and TRBJ2-7, reads SQTIHQWPATLVQPVGSPLSLECTVEGTSNPNLYWYRQAAGRGLQLLFYSVGIGQISSEVPQNLSASRPQDRQFILSSKKLLLSDSGFYLCAWSNRFPPYEQYFGPGTRLTVT.

CDR3 sequence: CASSLVGAETQYF. The CDR3 DNA reads TGTGCCAGCAGCTTAGTGGGAGCTGAGACCCAGTACTTC. V gene TRBV7-6 combines with J gene TRBJ2-5; the D gene is possibly TRBD2 (5 bases). The CDR3 runs 13 residues. Germline CDR1 and CDR2: SGHVS and FNYEAQ. V lost 1 base and J 5 bases, leaving 8 bases between the germline ends.

The V gene is TRBV11-2, the J gene TRBJ2-3; TRBD1 matches 7 bases. With 5 bases clipped from V and 7 bases from J, the junction kept 6 bases outside the gene matches. Germline CDR1 reads SGHAT; CDR2 reads FQNNGV. The CDR3 has 13 residues. CDR3 sequence: CASSDHRGNTQYF. In DNA form, the CDR3 reads TGTGCCAGCAGCGACCACAGGGGAAATACGCAGTATTTT.

This chain links TRBV29-1 with TRBJ2-3; D may be TRBD1 (5 bases). Trimming cost V 5 bases and J 0 bases, with 9 bases left between them. The CDR3 has 13 amino acids. Germline CDR1 SQVTM, CDR2 ANQGSEA. DNA of the CDR3: TGCAGCGTTCTGGACAAGAGCACAGATACGCAGTATTTT. This encodes CSVLDKSTDTQYF.

This clonotype has more than one count but fewer than ten. J is TRBJ2-1 and V is TRBV20-1, with D unclear. The germline V gene encodes CDR1 DFQATT and CDR2 SNEGSKA (reference sequence). V shed 5 bases and J shed 2 bases, with 10 bases lying between them. The CDR3 totals 13 residues. CDR3 protein: CSAGPQTYNEQFF. The CDR3 DNA is TGCAGTGCTGGGCCCCAGACCTACAATGAGCAGTTCTTC.

The chain is built from TRBV7-2 and TRBJ2-3; 10 nucleotides agree with TRBD2. This CDR3 spans 19 amino acids. Trimming at V came to 3 bases and at J to 2 bases, leaving 14 bases not matched to a gene. CDR1 is SGHTA, CDR2 FQGNSA, per germline. The CDR3 DNA follows: TGTGCCAGCAGCTTGGGTTCTAGCGGGGGCTCCTATTACACAGATACGCAGTATTTT. As protein: CASSLGSSGGSYYTDTQYF.

This clonotype was observed a handful of times. The chain is built from TRBV12-3 or TRBV12-4 and TRBJ2-1; tentative D call: TRBD2 (5 bases). The CDR3 is 14 residues long. V lost 0 bases and J lost 8, with 11 bases in between. Written as DNA, the CDR3 is TGTGCCAGCAGTTTAGCGGGAGACTGGGATGAGCAGTTCTTC. Its translation: CASSLAGDWDEQFF.

This chain uses TRBV7-9 with TRBJ2-3, with D possibly matching TRBD2 (5 bases). Germline loops: CDR1 SEHNR, CDR2 FQNEAQ (reference sequence). V lost 7 bases to trimming and J lost 2 bases, with 16 bases between them. The CDR3 runs to 15 residues. CDR3 DNA: TGTGCCAGCAACCGCCTAGCCGTTTACACAGATACGCAGTATTTT. This translates into CASNRLAVYTDTQYF. The variable domain in full, completed from reference TRBV7-9 and TRBJ2-3, reads DTGVSQNPRHKITKRGQNVTFRCDPISEHNRLYWYRQTLGQGPEFLTYFQNEAQLEKSRLLSDRFSAERPKGSFSTLEIQRTEQGDSAMYLCASNRLAVYTDTQYFGPGTRLTVL.

This clonotype has more than one count but fewer than ten. The V gene is TRBV20-1, the J gene TRBJ1-5; maybe TRBD1 (6 bases). This CDR3 region has 15 residues. CDR1 is DFQATT and CDR2 is SNEGSKA in the germline V gene (reference sequence). V was trimmed by 3 bases and J by 0 bases, leaving 12 bases between them. The CDR3 bases are TGCAGTGCTAGGGAACAGGGTAGTAGCAATCAGCCCCAGCATTTT. Its protein product is CSAREQGSSNQPQHF.

This clonotype was seen a handful of times. An end of the junction differs from the germline gene, which may be a read error. This sequence joins TRBV5-1 and TRBJ2-1; D may correspond to TRBD1 or TRBD2 (5 bases each). This CDR3 region has 14 residues. Germline V gene lookup returns CDR1 SGHRS and CDR2 YFSETQ. The CDR3 protein is CATSLGSPGHEQFF. CDR3 nucleotides: TGCGCCACCAGCCTAGGGTCCCCGGGGCATGAGCAGTTCTTC. Filled out from reference TRBV5-1 and TRBJ2-1, the complete variable domain reads KAGVTQTPRYLIKTRGQQVTLSCSPISGHRSVSWYQQTPGQGLQFLFEYFSETQRNKGNFPGRFSGRQFSNSRSEMNVSTLELGDSALYLCATSLGSPGHEQFFGPGTRLTVL.

This clonotype appeared many times. This sequence joins TRBV6-5 and TRBJ2-3; 8 bases fit TRBD2. With V trimmed by 6 bases and J by 4 bases, 9 bases remained unmatched. Germline loops: CDR1 MNHEY, CDR2 SVGAGI. This CDR3 is 15 amino acids long. The CDR3 DNA is TGTGCCAGCAGCTATGTGGCGGGAGGCTCAGATACGCAGTATTTT. It is translated as CASSYVAGGSDTQYF.

There are a few counts of this clonotype. The V and J genes are TRBV11-2 and TRBJ2-3, with 11 bases fitting TRBD2. With 3 bases clipped from V and 0 bases from J, the junction kept 8 bases outside the gene matches. Germline CDR1 is SGHAT and CDR2 is FQNNGV. The CDR3 totals 18 residues. CDR3 sequence reads: CASSFGTSGPISTDTQYF. The DNA of the CDR3 is TGTGCCAGCAGCTTCGGGACTAGCGGACCGATTAGCACAGATACGCAGTATTTT.

This clonotype was detected a few times. J is TRBJ1-2 and V is TRBV9, with D perhaps TRBD1 (5 bases). V gave up 0 bases and J gave up 4 bases, with 10 bases separating them. Germline CDR1 is SGDLS and CDR2 is YYNGEE. The CDR3 contains 14 residues. The DNA for the CDR3 is TGTGCCAGCAGCGTAGGCCAGGGCTCCTATGGCTACACCTTC. Translation: CASSVGQGSYGYTF.

This clonotype has at least ten counts. The genes are TRBV5-1 and TRBJ2-3; D uncertain. Germline CDR1 SGHRS, CDR2 YFSETQ. The V and J ends lost 2 bases and 4 bases respectively, with 8 bases between them. The CDR3 is 13 residues long. CDR3 coding DNA: TGCGCCAGCAGCTTAGGGTCAGCAGATACGCAGTATTTT. Translated, it gives CASSLGSADTQYF.